The T cell receptor (beta chain) described here comes from a study of CD8+ T cells in alopecia areata. Study summary: C3H/HeJ graft donors with spontaneous alopecia, aged roughly 6-12 months, supplied skin that was transplanted onto female C3H/HeJ mice aged about 6-10 weeks. General observations from the study: Higher clonality was seen in lesional scalp than in normal scalp, especially in alopecia totalis/universalis.

RNA extraction and reverse transcription yielded cDNA as sequencing template. Sequencing used immunoSEQ multiplex PCR; TCRdb keeps in-frame clones, though not all of them. The sample was found to contain 3,500 to 4,000 clones, and every one recurs. This clone was detected many times. Its antigen is unidentified. Gene names denote mouse genes. Coverage ceases 4 residues before the CDR3 finishes, and the germline J gene fills in the end. The germline V gene encodes CDR1 NSHNY and CDR2 SYGAGN. This CDR3 region has 15 residues. Sorting of pooled cutaneous lymph node cells used CD4, CD8alpha, NKG2D, NKG2ACE and other markers.

The clonotype was recovered from a C3H/HeJ mouse with alopecia areata. This mouse strain has H2-k as its MHC haplotype. The sample comprised CD8+ T cells sorted from a lymph node. This sequence joins TRBV13-1 and TRBJ2-5, with 14 bases that match TRBD2. CDR3 bases read: TGTGCCAGCAGCCGGGACTGGGGGGGCGCGGAC. Protein product: CASSRDWGGAD. The whole CDR3 sequence is CASSRDWGGADTQYF.